The clone carrying this TCR beta chain showed up many times. During its preparation, the TCRbeta library received unique molecular identifiers. MiXCR, run by TCRdb on the PCR reads, gives a single entry per CDR3 protein. The sample yields approximately 350,000 distinct CDR3 sequences, 10% to 15% seen once. The sample comes from a study of T-cell reconstitution after alpha-beta-depleted transplantation in children. V shed 0 bases and J 0 bases; nucleotides not matched to a gene: 5. Germline loops: CDR1 LGHNA, CDR2 YSLEER. This CDR3 spans 16 amino acids. The sample in question was PBMCs, obtained from the stem cell graft. The source of this sequence is a human donor who donated a stem cell graft to a child with Fanconi anemia. The chain couples TRBV4-3 to TRBJ2-7; TRBD1 matches at 7 bases. The CDR3 DNA reads as TGCGCCAGCAGCCAAGATGGGCAGGGGGACTCCTACGAGCAGTACTTC. As protein: CASSQDGQGDSYEQYF.